The sequence of this T cell receptor (beta chain) was determined in a study of blood T cell repertoires in COVID-19. Overall study context: Samples representing acute and convalescent COVID-19 were sourced from the United States, Italy and Spain. PBMCs, B-cell-depleted T cells, or T cells provided the cDNA or gDNA that made up the material.

Deletions cut 1 base from V and 5 bases from J, with 10 bases between. The CDR3 is 14 amino acids. Germline V gene data show CDR1 as SGHNT and CDR2 as YENEEA. Per the authors' pipeline: The assay estimated nucleated cells by amplifying reference gene primers. Data came from immunoSEQ multiplex PCR; TCRdb stores just in-frame clones and leaves some out. V, J and clone size are those of that table, while D and trimming were read from the DNA. Of some 58,000 clones in the sample, about 81% were seen once. Recruited during active infection, patients (from Seattle) were subsequently followed longitudinally.

What was sequenced was peripheral blood. This chain joins TRBV11-3 and TRBJ2-3; D unclear. The clonotype originates from a man aged 55 to 70 with COVID-19, enrolled during active disease. The CDR3 loop is CASSLGGLGDTQYF. CDR3 bases: TGTGCCAGCAGCTTAGGAGGCCTCGGAGATACGCAGTATTTT.